This T cell receptor beta chain was found in a study of T cells after yellow fever vaccination. CDR1 is MGHDK and CDR2 is SYGVNS in the germline V gene. The ends were cut back, 3 bases at V and 3 bases at J, with 2 bases in the middle. The CDR3 length is 12 residues. 5'RACE template switching produced TCR cDNA carrying a universal primer site and UMIs. In TCRdb, the 5' RACE reads were re-called with MiXCR into one record per CDR3 protein. The sample consists of about 340,000 distinct CDR3 sequences, around 3.9% of them appearing once. This clonotype turned up a few times. Its cognate antigen is unknown. Study-level points and caveats: Abundant bulk-population clonotypes could contaminate the FACS-sorted repertoires.

This chain links TRBV25-1 with TRBJ2-2, with D hard to call. The sequencing used PBMCs, collected 5 days after the yellow fever booster vaccination. The origin of this receptor is a young man who received the YFV17D yellow fever vaccine. The CDR3 spells CASSEDTGELFF. CDR3 bases: TGTGCCAGCAGTGAGGACACCGGGGAGCTGTTTTTT.